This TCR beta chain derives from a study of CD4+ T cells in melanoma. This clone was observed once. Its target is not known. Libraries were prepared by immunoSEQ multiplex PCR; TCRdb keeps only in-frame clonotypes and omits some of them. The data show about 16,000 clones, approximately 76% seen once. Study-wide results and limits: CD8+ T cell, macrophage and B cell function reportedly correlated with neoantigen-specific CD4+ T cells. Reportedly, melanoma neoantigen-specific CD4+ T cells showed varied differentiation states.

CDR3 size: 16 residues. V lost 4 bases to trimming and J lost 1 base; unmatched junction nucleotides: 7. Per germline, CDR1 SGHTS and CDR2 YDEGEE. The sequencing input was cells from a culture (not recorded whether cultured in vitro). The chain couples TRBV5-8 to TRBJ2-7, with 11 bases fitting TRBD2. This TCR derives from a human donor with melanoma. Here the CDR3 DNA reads TGTGCCAGCAGCCAAGATCCTAGCGGGGGGTCCTACGAGCAGTACTTC. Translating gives CASSQDPSGGSYEQYF. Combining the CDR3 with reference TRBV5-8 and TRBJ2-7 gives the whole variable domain EAGVTQSPTHLIKTRGQQATLRCSPISGHTSVYWYQQALGLGLQFLLWYDEGEERNRGNFPPRFSGRQFPNYSSELNVNALELEDSALYLCASSQDPSGGSYEQYFGPGTRLTVT.